This T cell receptor (beta chain) was retrieved from a study of blood T cell repertoires in COVID-19. Researchers sorted participants into cohorts using their self-reported clinical history. The CDR3 runs to 14 residues. With V trimmed by 3 bases and J by 6 bases, 4 bases remained unmatched. CDR1 is GTSNPN, CDR2 SVGIG, per germline (reference sequence). Assay used: immunoSEQ multiplex PCR; TCRdb lists only in-frame clones, some missing. The sample includes roughly 330,000 clones, around nine tenths of them seen just once. The chain has TRBV30 and TRBJ2-1; 11 bases align to TRBD2. The sequenced sample was PBMCs or T cells enriched from blood (not recorded which). The sequence came from a woman in her 30s who had recovered from COVID-19. CDR3: CAWRVAGGPNEQFF. The DNA of the CDR3 is TGTGCCTGGAGGGTAGCGGGGGGGCCCAATGAGCAGTTCTTC.